This T cell receptor beta chain is drawn from a study of T-cell memory formation after mild COVID-19. Germline lookup yields CDR1 MNHEY and CDR2 SVGAGI. Trimming shortened V by 2 bases and J by 0 bases, and 5 bases separated the two germline ends. The CDR3 is 14 residues long. The 5'RACE method, run with constant-segment primers, produced TCR alpha and TCR beta cDNA libraries (carrying sample barcodes and UMIs). TCRdb reprocessed the 5' RACE reads via MiXCR and lists one record per CDR3 protein. Among around 160,000 distinct CDR3 sequences listed, around a tenth were seen once. This clonotype has more than one count but fewer than ten.

The rearrangement uses TRBV6-5 and TRBJ1-5; no firm D call. The TCR was taken from a man aged 18 to 29 who had mild COVID-19 (a few samples of this study predate the infection). Cell type and time point are not known. The material sequenced was PBMCs or a T cell subset sorted from them (not recorded which). The CDR3 bases are TGTGCCAGCAGTTACGGTGATAGCAATCAGCCCCAGCATTTT. It codes for CASSYGDSNQPQHF.